This TCR beta chain comes out of a study of Tregs in tolerant kidney transplant recipients. Study-level results: Biological reproducibility was not directly addressed in this study. The most relevant donor-specific Treg TCRbeta repertoire apparently came from expansion with activated donor B cells. The small number of patients limits these findings pending further validation.

A few counts support this clone. Antigen unknown. Method: immunoSEQ multiplex PCR; TCRdb's copy keeps in-frame clones and lacks some. In the table there are approximately 8,600 clones, about half of which are singletons. Input material: CD4+ T cells from blood cultured with allogeneic cells. The sequence was obtained from a human donor in good health.

CDR3 sequence reads: CASSMTGGRNTIYF. In DNA, the CDR3 is TGTGCCAGCAGCATGACAGGGGGAAGAAACACCATATATTTT. The rearrangement links TRBV6-6 to TRBJ1-3, with 9 bases identical to TRBD1. Unmatched junction bases numbered 5, after V lost 6 bases and J lost 5 bases. The CDR3 is made up of 14 amino acids. Looked up from germline, CDR1 is MNHNY and CDR2 is SVGAGI (reference sequence).